These T cell receptor beta chains were read from a single sample in a study of cytomegalovirus exposure and HLA in healthy donors. Libraries were prepared by immunoSEQ multiplex PCR; TCRdb keeps only in-frame clonotypes and omits some of them. The sample carries 150,000 to 200,000 clones, roughly 81% recorded once. The sequenced sample consisted of PBMCs. Source of these receptors: a girl between 5 and 17 years old in good health and CMV-seropositive. Each CDR3 is given with its conserved first and last residue. The order of the fields is clone size, V gene, J gene, D gene, CDR3 protein, CDR3 DNA. The D gene is left open where the match is weak. Size tells how often a clone was seen (once, few, many) or the class of an expanded clone, and some rows leave it out.

.	TRBV5-5	TRBJ2-7	.	CASRPAGISYEQYF	TGTGCCAGCAGGCCAGCAGGGATTTCCTACGAGCAGTACTTC
once	TRBV7-2	TRBJ1-2	TRBD1	CASSFATGAGYGYTF	TGTGCCAGCAGCTTCGCGACAGGGGCTGGCTATGGCTACACCTTC
.	TRBV19	TRBJ2-5	TRBD2	CASSIGRGGQETQYF	TGTGCCAGTAGTATAGGGCGGGGGGGCCAAGAGACCCAGTACTTC
.	TRBV28	TRBJ2-5	TRBD2	CASRGGGSKETQYF	TGTGCCAGCAGGGGGGGAGGGTCCAAAGAGACCCAGTACTTC
.	TRBV28	TRBJ1-2	.	CASSSTPDSRYGYTF	TGTGCCAGCAGTTCGACCCCCGACAGTCGCTATGGCTACACCTTC
.	TRBV2	TRBJ1-3	.	CASSGDTNSGNTIYF	TGTGCCAGCAGTGGGGACACCAACTCTGGAAACACCATATATTTT
.	TRBV19	TRBJ2-7	.	CATSWDTQYF	TGTGCCACTTCCTGGGACACGCAGTACTTC
.	TRBV7-2	TRBJ1-5	.	CASSLIHVQNQPQHF	TGTGCCAGCAGCTTAATCCACGTCCAGAATCAGCCCCAGCATTTT
.	TRBV28	TRBJ1-2	TRBD1	CASSLGINRDSDDYRGYGYTF	TGTGCCAGCAGTTTAGGCATTAACCGGGACAGCGATGACTATCGGGGCTATGGCTACACCTTC
.	TRBV2	TRBJ1-1	.	CARPRAGMLTEAFF	TGTGCCAGACCGCGTGCAGGGATGTTAACTGAAGCTTTCTTT
.	TRBV7-2	TRBJ1-2	.	CASSLRGWGYTF	TGTGCCAGCAGCTTACGCGGCTGGGGCTACACCTTC
.	TRBV7-6	TRBJ2-5	TRBD2	CASSLVRLAGGSETQYF	TGTGCCAGCAGCTTAGTACGTCTAGCGGGGGGATCGGAGACCCAGTACTTC
.	TRBV5-4	TRBJ2-7	TRBD1	CASSRTGSSYEQYF	TGTGCCAGCAGCAGGACAGGGAGCTCCTACGAGCAGTACTTC
.	TRBV2	TRBJ1-5	TRBD1	CASSDPGQGKGQPQHF	TGTGCCAGCAGTGACCCGGGACAGGGGAAAGGACAGCCCCAGCATTTT
.	TRBV19	TRBJ1-1	.	CASSIGGGAFF	TGTGCCAGTAGTATAGGGGGAGGAGCTTTCTTT
.	TRBV5-4	TRBJ1-6	.	CASSLGGGRPSNSPLHF	TGTGCCAGCAGCTTGGGGGGGGGTCGTCCTTCTAATTCACCCCTCCACTTT
.	TRBV15	TRBJ1-2	TRBD1	CATSRDRGQYYGYTF	TGTGCCACCAGCAGAGATAGGGGACAGTACTATGGCTACACCTTC
.	TRBV19	TRBJ2-7	.	CASSIDRFNSYEQYF	TGTGCCAGTAGTATAGATCGGTTTAACTCCTACGAGCAGTACTTC
.	TRBV5-4	TRBJ1-5	.	CASSLQGGNQPQHF	TGTGCCAGCAGCTTGCAGGGCGGCAATCAGCCCCAGCATTTT
once	TRBV15	TRBJ1-2	TRBD1	CATSRDFGTGNYGYTF	TGTGCCACCAGCAGAGATTTTGGGACAGGGAACTATGGCTACACCTTC
.	TRBV11-2	TRBJ1-2	.	CASSLKGNRGGGEDYGYTF	TGTGCCAGCAGCCTAAAGGGGAATCGGGGCGGGGGGGAAGACTATGGCTACACCTTC
.	TRBV27	TRBJ2-1	TRBD2	CASSRGGAAYNEQFF	TGTGCCAGCAGTAGGGGAGGGGCCGCCTACAATGAGCAGTTCTTC
.	TRBV2	TRBJ1-2	.	CASSETVYGYTF	TGTGCCAGCAGTGAGACAGTCTATGGCTACACCTTC
.	TRBV10-1	TRBJ2-4	TRBD1	CASSDSGQGAGNIQYF	TGCGCCAGCAGTGACTCGGGACAGGGGGCTGGAAACATTCAGTACTTC
once	TRBV5-1	TRBJ1-5	.	CASSPHGIGQPQHF	TGCGCCAGCAGCCCTCACGGTATTGGTCAGCCCCAGCATTTT
.	TRBV5-6	TRBJ2-1	TRBD1	CASSAGTGGVGQFF	TGTGCCAGCAGCGCCGGGACAGGGGGTGTTGGGCAGTTCTTC
.	TRBV19	TRBJ1-2	TRBD1	CASSPTGSNGYTF	TGTGCCAGTAGCCCGACAGGGTCCAATGGCTACACCTTC
.	TRBV5-1	TRBJ1-2	.	CASSLVGGADGYTF	TGCGCCAGCAGCTTGGTAGGGGGAGCTGATGGCTACACCTTC
.	TRBV11-2	TRBJ1-6	.	CASATERDSPLHF	TGTGCCAGCGCGACCGAGAGGGATTCACCCCTCCACTTT
.	TRBV9	TRBJ1-5	.	CASSVEGYSNQPQHF	TGTGCCAGCAGCGTAGAGGGGTATAGCAATCAGCCCCAGCATTTT
.	TRBV30	TRBJ1-2	.	CAWSVQVVGASNYGYTF	TGTGCCTGGAGTGTTCAGGTAGTAGGGGCGTCTAACTATGGCTACACCTTC
.	TRBV2	TRBJ1-4	TRBD1	CASSVTNRDRSF	TGTGCCAGCAGCGTTACGAACCGGGACAGGTCTTTT
.	TRBV29-1	TRBJ1-1	TRBD1	CSVDARGQGERTEAFF	TGCAGCGTTGATGCCAGGGGGCAAGGGGAGAGGACTGAAGCTTTCTTT
.	TRBV4-1	TRBJ1-2	TRBD1	CASNRAGTGGNYGYTF	TGCGCCAGCAACCGCGCCGGGACAGGGGGCAACTATGGCTACACCTTC
.	TRBV5-1	TRBJ2-1	TRBD1	CASSLPLGDSSYNERFF	TGCGCCAGCAGCCTCCCCTTAGGGGACAGCTCCTACAATGAGCGGTTCTTC
once	TRBV7-8	TRBJ2-5	.	CASSHAGRRGPQETQYF	TGTGCCAGCAGTCACGCGGGGCGGCGGGGGCCCCAAGAGACCCAGTACTTC
.	TRBV19	TRBJ2-3	.	CASSNGGGTDTQYF	TGTGCCAGTAGTAACGGCGGGGGCACAGATACGCAGTATTTT
.	TRBV4-1	TRBJ1-2	TRBD1	CASSKTGDYGYTF	TGCGCCAGCAGCAAGACAGGGGACTATGGCTACACCTTC
.	TRBV5-1	TRBJ2-7	TRBD1	CASSLSVDRAISYEQYF	TGCGCCAGCAGCTTGTCGGTGGACAGGGCGATATCCTACGAGCAGTACTTC
.	TRBV27	TRBJ1-1	TRBD1	CASSSRPEDRGVGAFF	TGTGCCAGCAGTTCCCGACCCGAAGACAGGGGAGTTGGGGCTTTCTTT